This note documents a single T cell receptor beta chain sequence. This specimen belongs to a study of PD-L1 blockade in urothelial cancer. Whole-study context: After treatment start, blood was analyzed at 3 weeks (second dose) and at 6 weeks.

Pretreatment and on-treatment samples were taken, numbering 1 to 8 per patient. Data came from immunoSEQ multiplex PCR; TCRdb stores just in-frame clones and leaves some out. The sample has approximately 100,000 clones; around 93% are singletons. The TCR was taken from a woman over 75 with urothelial cancer. The sequences come from PBMCs, collected around atezolizumab (anti-PD-L1) treatment.

The chain's CDR3 is CASSPSGVSGTGELFF. The CDR3 nucleotides are TGTGCCAGCAGCCCCTCTGGCGTCTCGGGCACCGGGGAGCTGTTTTTT. The chain recombines TRBV5-4 with TRBJ2-2; D gene uncertain. V was clipped by 4 bases and J by 4 bases, with 17 bases between them. The CDR3 loop spans 16 amino acids. Germline V gene data show CDR1 as SGHNT and CDR2 as YYREEE (reference sequence).